This T cell receptor (beta chain) was identified in a study of T cell responses to AZD1222 COVID-19 vaccine. Study findings and constraints: Sampling that yielded the repertoires occurred only after the peak T cell response. Seropositive status at baseline applied to only five to seven AZD1222 recipients.

The data were produced by immunoSEQ multiplex PCR, yet TCRdb's version contains in-frame clones alone and is incomplete. The repertoire holds 90,000 to 120,000 clones, roughly 87% seen once, with about 2.5% in the top ten. With respect to this clone: Its target is unknown.

CDR1 is MGHDK, CDR2 SYGVNS, per germline. The CDR3 is 12 residues long. V was trimmed by 4 bases and J by 4 bases, leaving 7 bases between them. The source of this sequence is an adult who received the AZD1222 COVID-19 vaccine. Sample: peripheral blood, taken 28 days after the second AZD1222 dose. The J gene is TRBJ1-2, the V gene TRBV25-1; D is ambiguous. The CDR3 spells CASSAIGYGYTF. For the CDR3, the DNA is TGTGCCAGCAGTGCAATAGGCTATGGCTACACCTTC.